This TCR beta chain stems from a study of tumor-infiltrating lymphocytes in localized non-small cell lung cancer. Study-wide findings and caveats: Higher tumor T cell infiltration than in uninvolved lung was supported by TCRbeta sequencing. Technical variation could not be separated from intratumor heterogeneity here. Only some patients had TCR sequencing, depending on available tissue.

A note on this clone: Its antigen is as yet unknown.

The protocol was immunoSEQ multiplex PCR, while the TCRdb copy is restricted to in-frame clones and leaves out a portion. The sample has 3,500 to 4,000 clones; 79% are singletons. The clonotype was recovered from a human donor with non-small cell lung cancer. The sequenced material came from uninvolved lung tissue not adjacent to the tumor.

DNA of the CDR3: TGTGCCAGCGGAGGACCACGTTCGGGCCACACAGATACGCAGTATTTT. Translating gives CASGGPRSGHTDTQYF. The chain links TRBV2 to TRBJ2-3, with D tentatively TRBD2 (5 bases). Trimming removed 8 bases from V and 2 bases from J, with 20 bases in between. The CDR3 runs to 16 residues. The germline V gene has CDR1 SNHLY and CDR2 FYNNEI.